The clone carrying this T cell receptor (beta chain) was seen a few times. TCRdb analysed the 5' RACE reads with MiXCR anew, one entry per CDR3 protein. Here the sample spans 200,000 to 250,000 distinct CDR3 sequences, approximately 3% being singletons. This entry comes from a study of T cells after yellow fever vaccination. There are 17 residues in the CDR3. Trimming pared 0 bases from V and 5 bases from J, leaving 18 bases between. The germline CDR1 and CDR2 sequences are MNHEY and SVGAGI. The receptor comes from a man aged 18 to 30 who received the YFV17D yellow fever vaccine. The starting material was CD4+ T cells sorted from PBMCs, obtained 10 days after the yellow fever booster vaccination. The gene calls are TRBV6-5 and TRBJ2-3; D gene ambiguous. The CDR3 loop reads CASSYSWELPRGDTQYF. The CDR3 nucleotides are TGTGCCAGCAGTTACTCGTGGGAACTACCCCGTGGAGATACGCAGTATTTT.